This is a list of T cell receptor beta chains from one sample in a study of CD8+ T cells in alopecia areata. Sequenced by immunoSEQ multiplex PCR; TCRdb stores in-frame clones only, minus some. Of roughly 190,000 clones in the sample, roughly three fifths were seen once. The material was CD4+ T cells sorted from blood, obtained at week 4, from a patient treated with tofacitinib. These receptor sequences come from a human donor with alopecia areata. CDR3s include the opening cysteine and the closing phenylalanine or tryptophan. A D gene is named only where the DNA matches it firmly. Not all rows give a size; the values are once, few, many and, for expanded clones, a class.

v_gene	abundance	j_gene	d_gene	CDR3nt	CDR3aa
TRBV6-5	-	TRBJ1-2	-	TGTGCCAGCAGTTGGGGTGGTGAGGGCCTCGGCTACACCTTC	CASSWGGEGLGYTF
TRBV28	-	TRBJ2-1	-	TGTGCCAGCGGCTCTACAGGCGGGTGGGGGCAGTTCTTC	CASGSTGGWGQFF
TRBV5-1	-	TRBJ2-2	-	TGCGCCAGCAGCTCCAGGACAGTTCCAGCCGGGGAGCTGTTTTTT	CASSSRTVPAGELFF
TRBV2	-	TRBJ2-4	-	TGTGCCAGCAGTGAAGACAGGGAGAGTGCCAAAAACATTCAGTACTTC	CASSEDRESAKNIQYF
TRBV30	-	TRBJ2-7	-	TGTGCCTGGAGTGGACGTCACTCCGTCTTC	CAWSGRHSVF
TRBV11-2	-	TRBJ2-3	TRBD2	TGTGCCAGCAGCTTTAGCGGGGGGAATTCAGGCACAGATACGCAGTATTTT	CASSFSGGNSGTDTQYF
TRBV28	-	TRBJ2-1	-	TGTGCCACCGAGGGGGTATTCTACAATGAGCAGTTCTTC	CATEGVFYNEQFF
TRBV27	-	TRBJ2-3	-	TGTGCCAGCGGACGAGGAGATACGCAGTATTTT	CASGRGDTQYF
TRBV5-6	-	TRBJ1-1	-	TGTGCCAGCAGCTCGACACCGGAGAACACTGAAGCTTTCTTT	CASSSTPENTEAFF
TRBV9	-	TRBJ1-2	-	TGTGCCAGCAGCGTAGACCGAGGGCAGGCGGGAGGTGGCTACACCTTC	CASSVDRGQAGGGYTF
TRBV30	-	TRBJ2-5	-	TGTGCCTGGAGCCACCAATCGACTAGTTTAACGACCCAGTACTTC	CAWSHQSTSLTTQYF
TRBV29-1	-	TRBJ1-5	-	TGCAGCGTTTTGTCTTACGGCAGCAATCAGCCCCAGCATTTT	CSVLSYGSNQPQHF
TRBV7-7	-	TRBJ2-5	TRBD1	TGTGCTAGCAGCGAGAACAGGGGACCTCAAGAGACCCAGTACTTC	CASSENRGPQETQYF
TRBV5-1	-	TRBJ2-1	-	TGCGCCAGCAGCTTAGGACAGACCGTTCTTACCTTTAACAATGAGCAGTTCTTC	CASSLGQTVLTFNNEQFF
TRBV6-6	-	TRBJ2-5	-	TGTGCCAGCAGTTACGGTTGGAGTACCCAAGAGACCCAGTACTTC	CASSYGWSTQETQYF
TRBV30	once	TRBJ2-5	-	TGTGCCTGGAGTGTACAGGAGACCCAGTACTTC	CAWSVQETQYF
TRBV30	-	TRBJ2-3	TRBD1	TGTGCCTGGACGTTCAGACAGGGGGCAGGAGATACGCAGTATTTT	CAWTFRQGAGDTQYF
TRBV30	-	TRBJ1-2	TRBD1	TGTGCCTTGGACTCGGGACAGGGGTATGGCTACACCTTC	CALDSGQGYGYTF
TRBV4-1	-	TRBJ1-2	-	TGCGCCAGCAGCCAAGAATATACTAACCAGGGGACTGGCTACACCTTC	CASSQEYTNQGTGYTF
TRBV6-6	-	TRBJ1-1	-	TGTGCCAGCAGCCCCAGGGGCGCGGACACTGAAGCTTTCTTT	CASSPRGADTEAFF
TRBV7-2	-	TRBJ1-2	TRBD1	TGTGCCAGCAGCTTACCGGGACAGAGTAACTATGGCTACACCTTC	CASSLPGQSNYGYTF
TRBV5-1	-	TRBJ2-1	-	TGCGCCAGCAGCTTGGATGGTCAGGGGTCCTACAATGAGCAGTTCTTC	CASSLDGQGSYNEQFF
TRBV5-1	-	TRBJ2-5	TRBD1	TGCGCCAGCAGCATCTGGACAGGACACCGCCAAGAGACCCAGTACTTC	CASSIWTGHRQETQYF
TRBV30	-	TRBJ1-1	-	TGTGCCTGGAGTCGGGAGAACACTGAAGCTTTCTTT	CAWSRENTEAFF
TRBV2	-	TRBJ1-4	TRBD1	TGTGCCAGCATGCCGGGACAGGGGGAGGAAAAACTGTTTTTT	CASMPGQGEEKLFF
TRBV29-1	few	TRBJ2-3	-	TGCAGCGTTGTTGCTAGCACAGATACGCAGTATTTT	CSVVASTDTQYF
TRBV6-5	-	TRBJ1-2	TRBD1	TGTGCCAGCAGTAGGGACAGGGGGCTGGGAACCTTC	CASSRDRGLGTF
TRBV30	-	TRBJ1-2	-	TGTGCCTGGAGACTCTCGGGGCCCAACTATGGCTACACCTTC	CAWRLSGPNYGYTF
TRBV6-5	-	TRBJ1-2	-	TGTGCCAGCAGGCCCGTGGGTGTTAACTATGGCTACACCTTC	CASRPVGVNYGYTF
TRBV7-2	-	TRBJ2-1	-	TGTGCCAGAGAGATCCGGGGGAGCTCCTACAATGAGCAGTTCTTC	CAREIRGSSYNEQFF
TRBV30	-	TRBJ1-2	-	TGTGCCTGGAGTCCCTCGATCGGGGTCTCGTGGGGCTACACCTTC	CAWSPSIGVSWGYTF
TRBV19	few	TRBJ2-3	-	TGTGCCAGTAGTCCTTGGCTGAGCACAGATACGCAGTATTTT	CASSPWLSTDTQYF
TRBV7-9	-	TRBJ2-1	TRBD2	TGTGCCAGCAGTCAACGGGGGGGAGGCGACAATGAGCAGTTCTTC	CASSQRGGGDNEQFF
TRBV25-1	-	TRBJ2-6	-	TGTGCCAGCAGTGAATTCAATGGGGCCAACGTCCTGACTTTC	CASSEFNGANVLTF
TRBV29-1	once	TRBJ1-1	TRBD1	TGCAGCGTAAAGACAGGGCTTAATATGAACACTGAAGCTTTCTTT	CSVKTGLNMNTEAFF
TRBV30	-	TRBJ2-1	TRBD2	TGTGCCGGGTCCCTCGGGACTAGCGGCTACAATGAGCAGTTCTTC	CAGSLGTSGYNEQFF
TRBV5-1	few	TRBJ2-2	-	TGCGCCAGCAGCCTCCGGGTCGGGGACACCGGGGAGCTGTTTTTT	CASSLRVGDTGELFF
TRBV5-4	-	TRBJ2-3	-	TGTGCCAGCAGTTCTACTAGTACGGATACGCAGTATTTT	CASSSTSTDTQYF
TRBV29-1	-	TRBJ2-5	TRBD2	TGCAGCGTGCGGGGGGCCAACCAAGAGACCCAGTACTTC	CSVRGANQETQYF
TRBV5-4	-	TRBJ1-5	-	TGTGCCAGCTCACAGGAGCCCAATCAGCCCCAGCATTTT	CASSQEPNQPQHF
TRBV6-5	few	TRBJ2-1	TRBD2	TGTGCCAGCAGTGGCGGGAGCCTAACCACGAATGAGCAGTTCTTC	CASSGGSLTTNEQFF
TRBV30	-	TRBJ1-2	-	TGTGCCTGGGATTCTGGACAGAACTATGGCTACACCTTC	CAWDSGQNYGYTF
TRBV29-1	-	TRBJ1-1	-	TGCAGCGTTGAACGCGGTCTCATGAACACTGAAGCTTTCTTT	CSVERGLMNTEAFF
TRBV30	-	TRBJ2-3	-	TGTGCCTGCGGTGTAGGGGGGGGTACGCAGTATTTT	CACGVGGGTQYF
TRBV30	-	TRBJ2-2	-	TGTGCCTGGATTCAGCGCACCGGGGAGCTGTTTTTT	CAWIQRTGELFF
TRBV25-1	-	TRBJ2-3	TRBD1	TGTGCCAGCAGGCGAGGGGGCGGCACAGATACGCAGTATTTT	CASRRGGGTDTQYF
TRBV4-1	-	TRBJ2-3	-	TGCGCCAGCAGCCAAGACATGCCGGGGCGGAAAGGTACAGATACGCAGTATTTT	CASSQDMPGRKGTDTQYF
TRBV11-2	-	TRBJ1-1	-	TGTGCCAGCAGCTCAGGACTGCTGAACACTGAAGCTTTCTTT	CASSSGLLNTEAFF